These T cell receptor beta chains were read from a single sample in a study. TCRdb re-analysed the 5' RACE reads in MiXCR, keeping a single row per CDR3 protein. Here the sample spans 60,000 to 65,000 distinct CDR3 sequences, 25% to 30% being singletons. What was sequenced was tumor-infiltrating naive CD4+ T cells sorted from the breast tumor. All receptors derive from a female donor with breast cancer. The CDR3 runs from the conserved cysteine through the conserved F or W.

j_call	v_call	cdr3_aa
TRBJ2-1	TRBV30	CAWAGGNEQFF
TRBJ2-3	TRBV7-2	CASSFLQGTDTQYF
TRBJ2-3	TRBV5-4	CASSFTTDTQYF
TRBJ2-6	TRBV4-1	CASSPGQGSGANVLTF
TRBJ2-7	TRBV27	CASRPSGGREQYF
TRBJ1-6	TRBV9	CASSVVGQGDSPLHF
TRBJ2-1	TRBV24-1	CAGSYYSTRTGEQFF
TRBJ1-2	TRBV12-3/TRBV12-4	CASSLQGVEYGYTF
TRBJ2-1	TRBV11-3	CASSLVTGNEQFF
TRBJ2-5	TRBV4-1	CASSQDGLWETQYF
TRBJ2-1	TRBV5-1	CASSLGSGNNEQFF
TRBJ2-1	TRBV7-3	CASSRAWGNEQFF
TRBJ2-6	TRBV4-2	CASSRTGNANSGANVLTF
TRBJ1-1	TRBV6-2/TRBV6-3	CASSHRDAGTEAFF
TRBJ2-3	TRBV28	CASSLAGGGTDTQYF
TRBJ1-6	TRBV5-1	CASSSLNSPLHF
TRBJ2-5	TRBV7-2	CASSPERAQETQYF
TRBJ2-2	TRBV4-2	CASGDGLNTGELFF
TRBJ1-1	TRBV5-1	CASSPGGLKDTEAFF
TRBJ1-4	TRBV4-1	CASSPGTAREKLFF
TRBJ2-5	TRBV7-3	CASSSAGAAGETQYF
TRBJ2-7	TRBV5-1	CASSLGQGFTRSSYEQYF
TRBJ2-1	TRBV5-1	CTSSWTASYNEQFF
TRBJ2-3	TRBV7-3	CASSLRVGLAGSTDTQYF
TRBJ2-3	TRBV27	CASSLRDGLAGAGPQYF
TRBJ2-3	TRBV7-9	CASSPRWATLTDTQYF
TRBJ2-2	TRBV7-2	CATQNRNAGELFF
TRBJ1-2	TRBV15	CATSRGDPYGYTF
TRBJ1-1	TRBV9	CASSRSRSDTEALF
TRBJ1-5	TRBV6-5	CASRGGLSNQPQHF
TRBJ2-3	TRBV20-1	CRASGFTTDTQYF
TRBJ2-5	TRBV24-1	CATRSQGETQYF
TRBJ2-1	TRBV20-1	CSAPGLAGLSSYNEQFF
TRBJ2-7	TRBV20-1	CSAYTGGKYEQYF
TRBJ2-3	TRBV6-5	CASSSTSGRNTDTQYF
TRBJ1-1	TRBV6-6	CASSYIWDTEAFF
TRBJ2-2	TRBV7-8	CASSLALAGELFF
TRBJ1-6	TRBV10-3	CAIILLDGNSPPHF
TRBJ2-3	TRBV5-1	CASSLASYTDTQYF
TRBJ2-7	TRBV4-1	CASSYSQGSYEQYF
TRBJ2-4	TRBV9	CASSAIGLAGAGAKNIQYF
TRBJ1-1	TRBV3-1	CASSQGSKASPLGAEAFF
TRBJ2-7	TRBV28	CASRTLFQGGVYEQYF
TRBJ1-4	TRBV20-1	CSAKEGQAEKLFF
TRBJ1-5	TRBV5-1	CASSLDQNQPQHF
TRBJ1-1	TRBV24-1	CATSGGTEAFF
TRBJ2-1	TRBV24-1	CATSDPGLAGGSSYNEQFF
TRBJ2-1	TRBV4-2	CASSQDIGLAGNEQFF
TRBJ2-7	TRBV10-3	CAISESSDRDNEQYF
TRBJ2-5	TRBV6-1	CASSETMTPKETQYF
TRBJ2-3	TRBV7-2	CASSPRRTDTDTQYF